This T cell receptor beta chain was sequenced for a study of post-analysis software for immune sequencing data (dated by TCRdb to the mid-2010s). In the study overall: The recorded disease courses included relapsing-remitting, secondary progressive and progressive-relapsing multiple sclerosis, and some patients had no subtype annotation. A subset of samples was prepared in parallel using single-end sample barcoding, then pooled and co-amplified after Illumina adapter ligation. The multiple sclerosis patient repertoires were compared with 10 or so previously published healthy control repertoires from donors aged roughly 6 to 27 years. General study outcomes and caveats: The control group was slightly older than the multiple sclerosis patient group. Patients showed significantly higher frequencies than controls for about five TRBV segments, among them TRBV5-6, TRBV5-1 and TRBV20-1. Significantly lower normalized Chao1 diversity was found in multiple sclerosis patients than in controls, suggesting substantial peripheral T-cell clonal expansion. When samples were clustered directly using the F measure, samples prepared in the same batch co-clustered strongly, which prompted a batch-effect correction.

The germline V gene specifies SGHDT as CDR1 and YYEEEE as CDR2. Germline trimming: 3 bases from V, 2 bases from J; junction bases outside gene matches: 5. The CDR3 numbers 16 residues from cysteine through phenylalanine. Kept here is only the CDR3 DNA, which spans 48 bases and is read in frame from base 1. This clonotype was counted only a few times. Its antigen is unknown. Possible read error: a much larger clone is one base away. To demonstrate the VDJtools post-analysis software, TCR beta repertoires were profiled from the peripheral blood of roughly 14 young patients with multiple sclerosis. The patients with multiple sclerosis were children and adolescents between roughly 6 and 16 years of age. The library was generated by PCR. Sequenced on an Illumina HiSeq 2500. Unique molecular identifiers were incorporated into TCR beta cDNA libraries to reduce PCR and sequencing biases. Every 1 to 10 million input T cells yielded roughly 500,000 cDNA molecules, meaning each molecule approximated one T cell. Patient libraries were prepared and sequenced with the same protocol used for the earlier healthy control dataset. Within a given batch, samples were prepared together, multiplexed and sequenced on the same HiSeq lane. Per the source publication's procedure: Raw barcoded reads were processed with MIGEC, discarding single-read molecular identifier groups before consensus assembly and CDR3 extraction. VDJtools was used for post-analysis of the clonotype tables, with diversity normalized by down-sampling every dataset to the smallest sample size. Repertoire overlap clustering matched CDR3 amino acid but not nucleotide sequences to correct batch-related cross-sample contamination. Using fastp at Q25 and MiXCR, TCRdb reprocessed the public reads and kept productive beta chains. Duplicate CDR3 protein sequences are folded into a single record with the most common DNA and genes. TCRdb assigned the V and J calls; the authors' analysis was not used. The sample table lists about 260,000 distinct CDR3 sequences, just over 35% of them with a count of one. 4% to 6% of the sample goes to the ten largest clones.

The sequence joins TRBV5-6 to TRBJ2-6; 7 bases in the junction line up with TRBD2. The specimen sequenced was blood. This TCR was recovered from a girl between 10 and 17 years old with multiple sclerosis. In nucleotides, the sequence is TGTGCCAGCAGCTGGCGGGGGATCCCTGGGGCCAACGTCCTGACTTTC. Translated, this is CASSWRGIPGANVLTF.